Listed here are 21 T cell receptor beta chains from one sample, sequenced in a study of blood T cell repertoires in COVID-19. The repertoire was sequenced with immunoSEQ multiplex PCR; TCRdb's copy has only in-frame clones and lacks some. The sample lists about 140,000 clones; about 82% were seen once. Input material: peripheral blood. These receptors all stem from a man between 45 and 60 years old with acute or convalescent COVID-19.

V and J are TRBV5-1 and TRBJ2-7; 9 bases line up with TRBD2. The CDR3 covers 15 residues. The trim removed 1 base at V and 1 base at J, leaving 3 bases unmatched. The germline V gene has CDR1 SGHRS and CDR2 YFSETQ. As DNA, the CDR3 is TGCGCCAGCAGCTTGCTAGCGGGGCCATCCTACGAGCAGTACTTC. It is translated as CASSLLAGPSYEQYF.

The genes are TRBV7-2 and TRBJ1-5; possibly TRBD1 for D (6 bases). CDR1 and CDR2 from the germline V gene are SGHTA and FQGNSA. V lost 4 bases to trimming and J lost 0 bases, with 13 bases between them. The CDR3 is 16 amino acids. CDR3 DNA sequence: TGTGCCAGCAGCTCCCAGACAGGATATAGCAATCAGCCCCAGCATTTT. Amino acids: CASSSQTGYSNQPQHF.

The chain has TRBV28 and TRBJ2-7, with 14 bases lining up with TRBD2. Germline CDR1 is MDHEN and CDR2 is SYDVKM. CDR3 size: 16 residues. The J segment lost 7 bases and the V segment lost 5 bases, leaving 10 bases of the junction unmatched. CDR3 loop: CASSQWRTSGRSEQYF. The CDR3 DNA reads TGTGCCAGCAGTCAGTGGAGGACTAGCGGGAGGAGTGAGCAGTACTTC.

The chain employs TRBV24-1 and TRBJ2-5; D ambiguous. CDR3 size: 13 residues. The ends were cut back, 2 bases at V and 4 bases at J, with 7 bases in the middle. Looked up from germline, CDR1 is KGHDR and CDR2 is SFDVKD. Here the CDR3 reads CATSDYRAETQYF. CDR3 nucleotides: TGTGCCACCAGTGATTACAGAGCAGAGACCCAGTACTTC.

This clone was observed a few times. V is TRBV27 and J is TRBJ2-1; 9 bases line up with TRBD1. The junction had 15 bases not matched to a gene; V was cut back by 2 bases and J by 4 bases. In germline, CDR1 is MNHEY, CDR2 SMNVEV (reference sequence). The CDR3 has 19 residues. CDR3 amino acids: CASSLNLRTGARVYNEQFF. In DNA, the CDR3 is TGTGCCAGCAGTTTAAATCTCCGGACAGGGGCGCGGGTATACAATGAGCAGTTCTTC.

The chain links TRBV4-1 to TRBJ1-5; a possible D gene is TRBD1 (5 bases). The CDR3 has 14 residues. CDR1 MGHRA and CDR2 YSYEKL come from the germline V gene. V was cut by 4 bases and J by 6 bases, with 13 bases left in between. CDR3 loop: CASSPARVSQPQHF. In DNA form, the CDR3 reads TGCGCCAGCAGCCCAGCCAGGGTAAGTCAGCCCCAGCATTTT.

This clone was seen more than once but under ten times. The V and J genes are TRBV12-3 or TRBV12-4 and TRBJ1-2; tentative D call: TRBD1 (5 bases). The CDR3 is 12 amino acids. V gave up 8 bases and J gave up 1 base, with 8 bases separating them. The CDR3 here is CASGGGNYGYTF. The DNA for the CDR3 is TGTGCCAGCGGGGGGGGTAACTATGGCTACACCTTC.

V is TRBV5-5 and J is TRBJ1-1; 8 nucleotides line up with TRBD1. CDR1 SGHKS and CDR2 YYEKEE come from the germline V gene (reference sequence). The CDR3 extends over 17 amino acids. V was clipped by 2 bases and J by 0 bases; unmatched bases: 9. CDR3 nucleotide sequence: TGTGCCAGCAGCTTAGGTCAGGGGGCAATTATGAACACTGAAGCTTTCTTT. Encoded protein: CASSLGQGAIMNTEAFF.

The chain uses TRBV6-5 and TRBJ2-7; TRBD2 aligns across 12 bases. With V trimmed by 2 bases and J by 6 bases, 8 bases remained unmatched. Per the germline V gene, CDR1 is MNHEY and CDR2 is SVGAGI. This CDR3 spans 16 amino acids. As DNA, the CDR3 is TGTGCCAGCAGTTACCCTACGACTAGCGGGAGCGGCGAGCAGTACTTC. It codes for CASSYPTTSGSGEQYF.

V is TRBV12-3 or TRBV12-4 and J is TRBJ2-3; 9 bases match TRBD1. The CDR3 covers 12 residues. The J segment lost 13 bases and the V segment lost 3 bases, leaving 5 bases of the junction unmatched. DNA of the CDR3: TGTGCCAGCAGTTTCCCGGGACAGGGCGAGTATTTT. Its protein is CASSFPGQGEYF.

This clone came up a few times. The J gene is TRBJ2-7, the V gene TRBV7-6; 7 bases align to TRBD2. The germline V gene has CDR1 SGHVS and CDR2 FNYEAQ. With 4 bases clipped from V and 4 bases from J, the junction kept 10 bases outside the gene matches. This CDR3 contains 15 residues. The CDR3 nucleotides are TGTGCCAGCAGCTCGTCCTTGGGGAGGGGATACGAGCAGTACTTC. Its translation: CASSSSLGRGYEQYF. The full variable domain, its missing parts supplied by reference TRBV7-6 and TRBJ2-7, is GAGVSQSPRYKVTKRGQDVALRCDPISGHVSLYWYRQALGQGPEFLTYFNYEAQQDKSGLPNDRFSAERPEGSISTLTIQRTEQRDSAMYRCASSSSLGRGYEQYFGPGTRLTVT.

Here the CDR3 reads CASSETAWGTEAFF. CDR3 bases: TGTGCCAGCAGTGAGACAGCTTGGGGCACTGAAGCTTTCTTT. The chain links TRBV6-1 to TRBJ1-1; D is possibly TRBD1 (5 bases). In germline, CDR1 is MNHNS, CDR2 SASEGT. This CDR3 region has 14 residues. Trimming left V 3 bases short and J 4 bases short, with 12 bases between.

This chain joins TRBV19 and TRBJ2-3, with D perhaps matching TRBD2 (6 bases). With 6 bases removed from V and 0 bases from J, the gap between germline ends came to 13 bases. The CDR3 runs to 15 residues. Germline CDR1 reads LNHDA; CDR2 reads SQIVND (reference sequence). This CDR3 reads CASRPGAGSTDTQYF. CDR3 bases: TGTGCCAGTAGACCTGGGGCGGGGAGCACAGATACGCAGTATTTT. Combining the CDR3 with reference TRBV19 and TRBJ2-3 gives the whole variable domain DGGITQSPKYLFRKEGQNVTLSCEQNLNHDAMYWYRQDPGQGLRLIYYSQIVNDFQKGDIAEGYSVSREKKESFPLTVTSAQKNPTAFYLCASRPGAGSTDTQYFGPGTRLTVL.

J is TRBJ1-2 and V is TRBV28; D is uncertain. Trimming removed 2 bases at V and 4 bases at J, with 11 bases between. Germline V gene lookup returns CDR1 MDHEN and CDR2 SYDVKM. The CDR3 contains 14 residues. The CDR3 loop reads CASSLPPGAYGYTF. Written as DNA, the CDR3 is TGTGCCAGCAGTTTACCCCCGGGAGCCTATGGCTACACCTTC.

The rearrangement links TRBV19 to TRBJ2-1; TRBD1 aligns across 7 bases. In germline, CDR1 is LNHDA, CDR2 SQIVND (reference sequence). Trimming at V came to 4 bases and at J to 2 bases, leaving 2 bases not matched to a gene. CDR3 length equals 14 residues. In nucleotides, the CDR3 is TGTGCCAGTAGTACCGGGACAGCCTACAATGAGCAGTTCTTC. Amino acid sequence: CASSTGTAYNEQFF.

The chain employs TRBV29-1 and TRBJ1-2; no firm D call. This CDR3 has 13 amino acids. V shed 3 bases and J shed 2 bases, with 10 bases lying between them. Per germline, CDR1 SQVTM and CDR2 ANQGSEA. CDR3 in DNA: TGCAGCGTTGACCCCGGCGGGAACTATGGCTACACCTTC. It yields the protein CSVDPGGNYGYTF.

The J gene is TRBJ2-7, the V gene TRBV5-1; D is possibly TRBD2 (6 bases). Germline CDR1 reads SGHRS; CDR2 reads YFSETQ. The CDR3 runs to 13 residues. Trimming pared 1 base from V and 3 bases from J, leaving 8 bases between. CDR3 sequence reads: CASSLPGVYEQYF. In DNA, the CDR3 is TGCGCCAGCAGCTTGCCGGGGGTCTACGAGCAGTACTTC.

This chain joins TRBV19 and TRBJ2-3; TRBD1 is a possible D gene (6 bases). The CDR3 length is 14 residues. Germline V gene data show CDR1 as LNHDA and CDR2 as SQIVND (reference sequence). Trimming took 4 bases from V and 9 from J, leaving 17 bases between them. The DNA for the CDR3 is TGTGCCAGTAGTAACAACAGGGATTCCCAGACGCAGTATTTT. It codes for CASSNNRDSQTQYF.

This rearrangement joins TRBV10-3 to TRBJ1-2; no firm D call. CDR3 length equals 14 residues. The V end was cut by 4 bases, the J end by 3 bases, with 12 bases between. Germline V gene data show CDR1 as ENHRY and CDR2 as SYGVKD. The CDR3 DNA reads TGTGCCATCAGTGCTCTGACCCAGGACTATGGCTACACCTTC. This sequence encodes CAISALTQDYGYTF.

The chain combines TRBV3-1 (or the pseudogene TRBV3-2) with TRBJ1-2, with TRBD1 identical over 9 bases. Germline trimming cut 4 bases from V and 8 bases from J; bases unmatched to any gene: 5. From germline, CDR1 is LGHDT and CDR2 YNNKEL (reference sequence). The CDR3 spans 13 residues. The CDR3 sequence is CASSLGQGRGYTF. In DNA, the CDR3 is TGTGCCAGCAGCCTCGGACAGGGGAGAGGCTACACCTTC.

The chain uses TRBV5-1 and TRBJ2-3; D perhaps matches TRBD1 (5 bases). Germline V gene data show CDR1 as SGHRS and CDR2 as YFSETQ. This CDR3 region has 14 residues. Trimming shortened V by 0 bases and J by 2 bases, and 7 bases separated the two germline ends. CDR3 loop: CASSLGQYTDTQYF. The CDR3 nucleotides are TGCGCCAGCAGCTTGGGACAGTACACAGATACGCAGTATTTT.